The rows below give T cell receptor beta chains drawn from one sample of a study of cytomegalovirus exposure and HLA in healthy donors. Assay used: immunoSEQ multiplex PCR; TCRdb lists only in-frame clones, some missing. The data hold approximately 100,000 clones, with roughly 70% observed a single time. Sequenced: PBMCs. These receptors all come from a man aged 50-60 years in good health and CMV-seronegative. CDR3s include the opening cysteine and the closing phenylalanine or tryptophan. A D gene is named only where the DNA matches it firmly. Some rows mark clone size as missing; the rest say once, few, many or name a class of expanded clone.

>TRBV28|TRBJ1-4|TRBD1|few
CATSSGTGGLTNEKLFF
TGTGCCACTAGTTCCGGGACAGGGGGCCTCACTAATGAAAAACTGTTTTTT
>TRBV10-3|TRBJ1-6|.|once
CAISSQGKDSPLHF
TGTGCCATCAGTTCCCAGGGGAAAGATTCACCCCTCCACTTT
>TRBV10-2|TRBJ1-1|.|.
CASSEPGTEAFF
TGCGCCAGCAGTGAACCGGGCACTGAAGCTTTCTTT
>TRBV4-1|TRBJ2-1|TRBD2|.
CASSLSLSGRAPNYNEQFF
TGCGCCAGCAGCCTTAGCCTAAGCGGGAGGGCCCCCAATTACAATGAGCAGTTCTTC
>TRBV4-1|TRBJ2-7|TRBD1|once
CASSQDRTGKSHEQYF
TGCGCCAGCAGCCAAGATCGGACAGGGAAGTCCCACGAGCAGTACTTC
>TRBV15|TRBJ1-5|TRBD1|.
CATSRDRSGQANQPQHF
TGTGCCACCAGCAGAGATCGGTCGGGACAGGCCAATCAGCCCCAGCATTTT
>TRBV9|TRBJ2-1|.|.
CASSVAGTFNEQFF
TGTGCCAGCAGCGTGGCCGGGACTTTCAATGAGCAGTTCTTC
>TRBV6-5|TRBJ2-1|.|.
CATFSPGGARNEQFF
TGTGCCACCTTTTCACCGGGGGGCGCTCGAAATGAGCAGTTCTTC
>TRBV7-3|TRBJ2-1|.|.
CASSLTSTGEQFF
TGTGCCAGCAGCTTAACTAGTACCGGTGAGCAGTTCTTC
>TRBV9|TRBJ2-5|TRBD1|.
CASSAGIRDRGGETQYF
TGTGCCAGCAGCGCTGGGATCCGGGACAGGGGTGGGGAGACCCAGTACTTC
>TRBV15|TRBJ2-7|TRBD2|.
CATSESGRGFDEQYF
TGTGCCACCAGCGAAAGCGGGAGAGGGTTCGACGAGCAGTACTTC
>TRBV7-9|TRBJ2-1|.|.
CASSLEDKYLLRHNEQFF
TGTGCCAGCAGCTTAGAGGACAAATACCTACTACGACACAATGAGCAGTTCTTC
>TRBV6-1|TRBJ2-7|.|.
CASTAGRGQYEQYF
TGTGCCAGCACCGCTGGGCGGGGGCAGTACGAGCAGTACTTC
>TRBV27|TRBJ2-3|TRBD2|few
CASRLMTSGANTQYF
TGTGCCAGCAGGCTGATGACTAGCGGGGCGAATACGCAGTATTTT
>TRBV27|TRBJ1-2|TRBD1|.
CASSLQGDYGYTF
TGTGCCAGCAGTTTACAGGGGGACTATGGCTACACCTTC
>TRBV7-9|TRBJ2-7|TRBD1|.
CASSLGDRGVYEQYF
TGTGCCAGCAGCTTAGGTGACAGGGGCGTTTACGAGCAGTACTTC
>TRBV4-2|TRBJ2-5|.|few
CASSQGGETQYF
TGTGCCAGCAGCCAAGGAGGGGAGACCCAGTACTTC
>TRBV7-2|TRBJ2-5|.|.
CASSLNTRGGQETQYF
TGTGCCAGCAGCTTAAACACTAGGGGGGGCCAAGAGACCCAGTACTTC
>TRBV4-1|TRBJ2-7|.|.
CASSQVAGDSSYEQYF
TGCGCCAGCAGCCAAGTGGCCGGGGATAGCTCCTACGAGCAGTACTTC
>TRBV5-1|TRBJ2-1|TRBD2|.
CASSLEPGGPDGEQFF
TGCGCCAGCAGCTTGGAACCGGGGGGGCCGGACGGTGAGCAGTTCTTC
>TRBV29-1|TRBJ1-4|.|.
CSVGGEEKLFF
TGCAGTGTAGGGGGGGAAGAAAAACTGTTTTTT
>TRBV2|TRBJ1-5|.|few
CASTRTPGGNQPQHF
TGTGCCAGCACGCGGACCCCGGGAGGCAATCAGCCCCAGCATTTT
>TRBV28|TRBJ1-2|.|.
CASTPFYGYTF
TGTGCCAGCACTCCCTTCTATGGCTACACCTTC
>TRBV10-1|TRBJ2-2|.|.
CASSITRQNTGELFF
TGCGCCAGCAGTATAACTCGCCAAAACACCGGGGAGCTGTTTTTT
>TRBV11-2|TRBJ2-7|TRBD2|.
CASRLAGDLYEQYF
TGTGCCAGCAGGTTAGCGGGGGACCTCTACGAGCAGTACTTC
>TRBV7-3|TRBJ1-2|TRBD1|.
CASSSNTGTASGYTF
TGTGCCAGCAGCTCAAACACCGGGACAGCAAGTGGCTACACCTTC
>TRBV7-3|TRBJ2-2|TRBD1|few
CASSLGQGGNTGELFF
TGTGCCAGCAGCTTGGGACAGGGAGGGAACACCGGGGAGCTGTTTTTT
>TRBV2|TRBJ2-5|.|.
CASSLGQEQETQYF
TGTGCCAGCAGTCTGGGGCAGGAACAAGAGACCCAGTACTTC
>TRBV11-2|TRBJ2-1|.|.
CASSSRETDTNEQFF
TGTGCCAGCAGCTCCCGGGAGACAGACACCAATGAGCAGTTCTTC
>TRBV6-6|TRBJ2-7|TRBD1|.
CASSSGTVYEQYF
TGTGCCAGCAGTTCCGGGACAGTCTACGAGCAGTACTTC
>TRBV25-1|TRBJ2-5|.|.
CASSARLGVGQETQYF
TGTGCCAGCAGTGCAAGACTAGGAGTAGGACAAGAGACCCAGTACTTC
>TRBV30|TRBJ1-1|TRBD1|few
CAWSGQGREAFF
TGTGCCTGGAGTGGACAGGGGAGGGAAGCTTTCTTT
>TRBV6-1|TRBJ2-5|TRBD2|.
CASSGGLAGGYQETQYF
TGTGCCAGCAGTGGAGGACTAGCGGGAGGGTACCAAGAGACCCAGTACTTC
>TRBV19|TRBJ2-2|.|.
CASSMGRGDGGELFF
TGTGCCAGTAGTATGGGCAGGGGGGATGGCGGGGAGCTGTTTTTT
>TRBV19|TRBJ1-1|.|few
CASTGLLGLLGAEAFF
TGTGCCAGTACTGGACTTCTCGGTCTCTTGGGAGCTGAAGCTTTCTTT
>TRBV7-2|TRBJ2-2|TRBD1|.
CASSPTQGATGELFF
TGTGCCAGCAGCCCGACGCAGGGGGCCACCGGGGAGCTGTTTTTT
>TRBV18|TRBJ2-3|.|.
CASSSPRDTDTQYF
TGTGCCAGCTCATCCCCGAGAGACACAGATACGCAGTATTTT
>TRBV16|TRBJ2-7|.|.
CASSQRPGLPYEQYF
TGTGCCAGCAGCCAGAGACCAGGACTACCCTACGAGCAGTACTTC
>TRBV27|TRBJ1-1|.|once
CASSLSSRGFSTEAFF
TGTGCCAGCAGTTTATCTTCTCGGGGGTTTAGCACTGAAGCTTTCTTT
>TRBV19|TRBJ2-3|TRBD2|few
CASSAVAGGRDTQYF
TGTGCCAGTAGTGCGGTAGCGGGGGGACGCGATACGCAGTATTTT
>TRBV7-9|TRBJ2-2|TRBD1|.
CASSFTLGQITGELFF
TGTGCCAGCAGCTTCACATTGGGACAGATTACCGGGGAGCTGTTTTTT
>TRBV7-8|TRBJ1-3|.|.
CASSFAGTGNTIYF
TGTGCCAGCAGCTTTGCAGGAACTGGAAACACCATATATTTT
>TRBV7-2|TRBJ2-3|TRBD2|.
CASSLATTSGRDTQYF
TGTGCCAGCAGCTTAGCGACGACTAGCGGTAGAGATACGCAGTATTTT